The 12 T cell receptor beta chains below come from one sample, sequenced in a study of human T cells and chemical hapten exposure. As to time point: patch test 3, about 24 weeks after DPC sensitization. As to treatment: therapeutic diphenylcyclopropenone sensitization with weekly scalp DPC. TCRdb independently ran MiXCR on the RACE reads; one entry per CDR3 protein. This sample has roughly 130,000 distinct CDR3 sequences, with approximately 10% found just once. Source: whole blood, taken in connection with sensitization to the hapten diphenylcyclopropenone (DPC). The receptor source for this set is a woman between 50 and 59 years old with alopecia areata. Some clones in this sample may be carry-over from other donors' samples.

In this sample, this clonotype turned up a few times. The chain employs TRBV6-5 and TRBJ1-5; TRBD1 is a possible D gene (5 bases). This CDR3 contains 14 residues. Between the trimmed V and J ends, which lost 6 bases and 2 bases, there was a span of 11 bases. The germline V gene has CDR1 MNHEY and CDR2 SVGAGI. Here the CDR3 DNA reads TGTGCCAGCAGATCAGGGTCGGGCAATCAGCCCCAGCATTTT. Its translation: CASRSGSGNQPQHF.

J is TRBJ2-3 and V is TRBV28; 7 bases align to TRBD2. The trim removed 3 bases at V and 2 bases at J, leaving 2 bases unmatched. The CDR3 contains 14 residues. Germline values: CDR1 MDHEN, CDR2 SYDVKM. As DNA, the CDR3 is TGTGCCAGCAGTTTCGGGGGGTACACAGATACGCAGTATTTT. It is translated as CASSFGGYTDTQYF. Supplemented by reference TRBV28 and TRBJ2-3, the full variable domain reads DVKVTQSSRYLVKRTGEKVFLECVQDMDHENMFWYRQDPGLGLRLIYFSYDVKMKEKGDIPEGYSVSREKKERFSLILESASTNQTSMYLCASSFGGYTDTQYFGPGTRLTVL.

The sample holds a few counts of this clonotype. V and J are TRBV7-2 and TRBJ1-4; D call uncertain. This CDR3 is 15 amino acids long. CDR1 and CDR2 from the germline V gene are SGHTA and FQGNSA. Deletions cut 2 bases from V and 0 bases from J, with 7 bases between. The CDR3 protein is CASSLSKATNEKLFF. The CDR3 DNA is TGTGCCAGCAGCTTAAGTAAAGCAACTAATGAAAAACTGTTTTTT.

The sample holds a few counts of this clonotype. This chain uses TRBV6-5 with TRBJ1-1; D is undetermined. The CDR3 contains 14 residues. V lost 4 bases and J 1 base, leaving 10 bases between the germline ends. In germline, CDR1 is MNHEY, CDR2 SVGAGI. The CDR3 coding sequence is TGTGCCAGCAGTTCAGAGGACGGGAACACTGAAGCTTTCTTT. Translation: CASSSEDGNTEAFF.

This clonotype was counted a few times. Here the CDR3 DNA reads TGTGCCAGCAGCCGGACTAGCGGGACCTCCTACGAGCAGTACTTC. Protein product: CASSRTSGTSYEQYF. This sequence joins TRBV28 and TRBJ2-7; TRBD2 matches at 12 bases. This CDR3 is 15 amino acids long. Germline CDR1 MDHEN, CDR2 SYDVKM. The J segment lost 0 bases and the V segment lost 6 bases, leaving 3 bases of the junction unmatched.

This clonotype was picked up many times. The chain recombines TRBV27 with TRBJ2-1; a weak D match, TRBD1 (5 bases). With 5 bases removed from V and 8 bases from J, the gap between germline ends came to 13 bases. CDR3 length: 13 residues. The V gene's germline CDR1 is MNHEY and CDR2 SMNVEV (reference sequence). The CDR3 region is CASSGTGWYEQFF. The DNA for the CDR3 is TGTGCCAGCAGTGGTACAGGATGGTATGAGCAGTTCTTC.

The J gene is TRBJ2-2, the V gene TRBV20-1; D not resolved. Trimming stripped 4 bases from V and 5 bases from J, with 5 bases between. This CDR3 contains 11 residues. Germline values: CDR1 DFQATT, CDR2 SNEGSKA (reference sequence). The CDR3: CSAIFTGELFF. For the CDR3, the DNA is TGCAGTGCTATCTTTACCGGGGAGCTGTTTTTT.

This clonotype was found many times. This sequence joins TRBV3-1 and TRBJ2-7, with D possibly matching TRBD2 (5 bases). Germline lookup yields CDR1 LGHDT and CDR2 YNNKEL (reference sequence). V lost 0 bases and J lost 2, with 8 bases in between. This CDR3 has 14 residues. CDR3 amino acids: CASSQEGSAYEQYF. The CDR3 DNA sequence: TGTGCCAGCAGCCAAGAGGGTAGCGCCTACGAGCAGTACTTC.

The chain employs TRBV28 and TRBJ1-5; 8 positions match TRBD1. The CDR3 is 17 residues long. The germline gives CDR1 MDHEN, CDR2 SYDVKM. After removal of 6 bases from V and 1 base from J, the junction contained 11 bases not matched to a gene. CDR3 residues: CASSSGTGLRSNQPQHF. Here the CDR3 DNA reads TGTGCCAGCAGCTCCGGGACAGGCTTAAGGAGCAATCAGCCCCAGCATTTT.

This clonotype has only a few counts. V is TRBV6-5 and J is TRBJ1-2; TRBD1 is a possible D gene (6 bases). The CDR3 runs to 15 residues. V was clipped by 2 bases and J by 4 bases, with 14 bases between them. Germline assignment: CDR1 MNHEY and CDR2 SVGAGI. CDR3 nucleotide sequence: TGTGCCAGCAGTTACGCTACAGGGACTAGCTATGGCTACACCTTC. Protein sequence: CASSYATGTSYGYTF.

In DNA form, the CDR3 reads TGTGCCAGCAGCCTTCCCGGGACGCCTCTCGAGCAGTACTTC. Translating it yields CASSLPGTPLEQYF. This chain links TRBV7-9 with TRBJ2-7; D is perhaps TRBD1 or TRBD2 (5 bases each). The V and J ends lost 5 bases and 6 bases respectively, with 17 bases between them. CDR3 length: 14 amino acids. In germline, CDR1 is SEHNR, CDR2 FQNEAQ (reference sequence). Looking up the rest from reference TRBV7-9 and TRBJ2-7 gives the full variable domain: DTGVSQNPRHKITKRGQNVTFRCDPISEHNRLYWYRQTLGQGPEFLTYFQNEAQLEKSRLLSDRFSAERPKGSFSTLEIQRTEQGDSAMYLCASSLPGTPLEQYFGPGTRLTVT.

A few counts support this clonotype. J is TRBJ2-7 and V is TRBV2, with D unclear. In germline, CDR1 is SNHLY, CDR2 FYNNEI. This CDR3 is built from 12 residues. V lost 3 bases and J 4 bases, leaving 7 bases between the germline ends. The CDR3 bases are TGTGCCAGCAGTGAGATTTGGTACGAGCAGTACTTC. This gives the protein CASSEIWYEQYF.